This TCR beta chain was identified during a study of OX40 agonist ivuxolimab in advanced cancers. Study summary: As their treatment, patients were administered ivuxolimab, an agonistic anti-OX40 (CD134) antibody. With a range of roughly 20 to 85, age averaged about 59 years, and around 83% were male. Overall study findings and caveats: Expansion of clones was among the lowest in partial responders at 0.1-3.0 mg/kg.

In the case of this clone: Antigen unknown.

The CDR3 contains 13 residues. Germline assignment: CDR1 SNHLY and CDR2 FYNNEI. Trimming pared 9 bases from V and 7 bases from J, leaving 18 bases between. Using immunoSEQ multiplex PCR, the repertoire was profiled, and TCRdb retains in-frame clones only, with some absent. This table has 100,000 or so clones, 92% appearing once. Patients who had autoimmune disease history or got systemic immunosuppression were left out. The genes are TRBV2 and TRBJ1-2; D possibly corresponds to TRBD1 (6 bases). The receptor was isolated from an adult with an advanced solid tumor such as melanoma, head and neck, liver or kidney cancer. The sample here was CD4+ or CD8+ T cells sorted from blood, taken in a trial of the OX40 agonist ivuxolimab. The CDR3 bases are TGTGCCAGTCTCAGGGGAAGCGCCACTGGCTACACCTTC. Its translation: CASLRGSATGYTF.